The 12 T cell receptor beta chains in this list originate from one sample, sequenced in a study of tumor-infiltrating lymphocytes in primary liver carcinoma. Researchers generated TCR beta cDNA from roughly 500 ng of total RNA, relying on a constant-region primer. Sequencing libraries for TCR beta derived from three nested multiplex PCR rounds that used slightly modified ARM-PCR. Investigators reported that the first two PCR rounds, at 10 to 11 cycles each, used TRBV1-TRBV30 forward primers with a C-beta reverse primer. MiXCR, run by TCRdb on the multiplex PCR reads, gives a single entry per CDR3 protein. There are some 46,000 distinct CDR3 sequences in the sample; more than 60% occur only once, and around two fifths lies in the top ten. For each extraction, RNA and DNA were obtained together from approximately 20-30 mg of unsorted bulk tissue. The sequencing input was tumor-adjacent normal liver tissue. These receptors all come from a woman in her 30s with primary liver carcinoma and hepatitis B virus infection.

This CDR3 reads CASSRTGTPYNEQFF. In nucleotides, the CDR3 is TGTGCCAGCAGCAGAACAGGGACACCTTACAATGAGCAGTTCTTC. The chain links TRBV11-1 to TRBJ2-1; D possibly corresponds to TRBD1 (6 bases). Trimming pared 5 bases from V and 4 bases from J, leaving 15 bases between. Germline V gene lookup returns CDR1 SGHAT and CDR2 FQDESV (reference sequence). CDR3 length equals 15 residues.

Worth noting for this clonotype: The conserved phenylalanine or tryptophan normally closing the CDR3 is absent here, so this likely arose from a read error. The chain employs TRBV13 and TRBJ2-7, with D possibly called TRBD1 or TRBD2 (5 bases each). Trimming removed 5 bases at V and 3 bases at J, with 14 bases between. The CDR3 consists of 14 residues. Germline CDR1 and CDR2: PRHDT and FYEKMQ (reference sequence). The CDR3: CASSPTGPHYEQYL. Here the CDR3 DNA reads TGTGCCAGCAGCCCTACGGGGCCGCACTACGAGCAGTACTTA.

As to this clonotype: A much bigger clone sits one base away, suggesting this may be a read error. The chain couples TRBV28 to TRBJ2-3; TRBD2 aligns across 7 bases. The CDR3 runs 17 residues. V lost 6 bases, J lost 7 bases, and 19 bases stayed unmatched. In germline, CDR1 is MDHEN, CDR2 SYDVKM. The CDR3 spells CASSPGKGRVNENTQYF. The CDR3, as DNA: TGTGCCAGCAGCCCAGGGAAGGGGAGGGTTAACGAAAATACGCAGTATTTT.

This clonotype was picked up one time. One end of the junction varies from germline; a read error may be responsible. Here the CDR3 reads CANSGDYSRDEQFF. The CDR3 DNA reads TGTGCCAACAGTGGGGACTACTCTAGGGATGAGCAGTTCTTC. The chain uses TRBV6-1 and TRBJ2-1; 7 nucleotides line up with TRBD2. CDR1 is MNHNS, CDR2 SASEGT, per germline. This CDR3 spans 14 amino acids.

Details on this clonotype: Since the CDR3 does not end with the conserved phenylalanine or tryptophan, this likely comes from a read error. The limits of the CDR3 on the DNA are not certain, so only TCRdb's listed CDR3 is given. The chain combines TRBV11-1 with TRBJ2-2; TRBD2 is the table's D call and was not checked against the DNA. Germline V lookup: CDR1 SGHAT, CDR2 FQDESV (reference sequence). Both ends counted, the CDR3 spans 16 residues. This CDR3 is CASSRVMEGVSGELFL.

A remark on this clonotype: The junction departs from the called germline gene at one end, perhaps through a read error. This chain joins TRBV12-3 or TRBV12-4 and TRBJ2-7; D is unclear. The CDR3 covers 14 residues. The CDR3 protein is CASSFEDLTVEQYF. Written as DNA, the CDR3 is TGTGCCAGCAGTTTCGAGGACCTCACTGTGGAGCAGTATTTC.

The J gene is TRBJ2-7, the V gene TRBV6-5, with D perhaps TRBD1 (6 bases). The CDR3 totals 12 residues. The V gene's germline CDR1 is MNHEY and CDR2 SVGAGI. V dropped 6 bases and J dropped 5 bases, with 11 bases sitting between them. The CDR3 sequence is CASSQTGDEQYF. CDR3 nucleotides: TGTGCCAGCAGCCAGACAGGCGACGAGCAGTACTTC.

This clonotype was seen more than once but under ten times. The chain joins TRBV6-1 to TRBJ1-1, with D maybe TRBD1 (5 bases). The CDR3 runs 14 residues. V shed 6 bases and J shed 4 bases, with 15 bases lying between them. Looked up from germline, CDR1 is MNHNS and CDR2 is SASEGT. The CDR3 reads CASSALGVSTEAFF. CDR3 nucleotide sequence: TGTGCCAGCAGCGCCCTAGGGGTGAGCACTGAAGCTTTCTTT.

On this clonotype: A much larger clone differs from this one at a single base, so this may be a read error. This sequence joins TRBV7-3 and TRBJ2-3; 9 bases map to TRBD2. Germline V gene lookup returns CDR1 SGHTA and CDR2 FQGTGA. This CDR3 region has 15 residues. The CDR3 region has the DNA TGTGACAGCAGCTTAAGACTAGCGGGCACAGATACGCAGTATTTT. As protein: CDSSLRLAGTDTQYF.

With regard to this clonotype: The conserved phenylalanine or tryptophan normally closing the CDR3 is absent here, so this likely arose from a read error. The rearrangement uses TRBV6-6 and TRBJ1-5; D gene uncertain. CDR3 size: 12 residues. V lost 6 bases and J 5 bases, leaving 8 bases between the germline ends. CDR1 and CDR2 from the germline V gene are MNHNY and SVGAGI (reference sequence). The CDR3 region has the DNA TGTGCCAGCAGAAAGGGTGATCAGCCCCAGCATTCT. Translating it yields CASRKGDQPQHS.

As concerns this clonotype: The CDR3 does not close with the conserved phenylalanine or tryptophan, likely indicating a read error. The rearrangement joins TRBV6-1 to TRBJ1-6; D unresolved. CDR1 and CDR2 (germline): MNHNS, SASEGT. With 10 bases removed from V and 7 bases from J, the gap between germline ends came to 17 bases. CDR3 length: 14 amino acids. CDR3 residues: CAINSVTENSPLHL. CDR3 in DNA: TGTGCCATCAATTCCGTGACGGAGAATTCACCCCTCCACCTT.

This clonotype was recorded only once. The junction and the germline gene differ at one end; a read error may be behind it. The rearrangement joins TRBV12-3 or TRBV12-4 to TRBJ2-2, with D tentatively TRBD1 (6 bases). The CDR3 covers 15 residues. CDR3 bases: TGTGCCAGCCGAGGGTGGGACATGAACACCGGGGACCTGTTTTTT. Residues: CASRGWDMNTGDLFF.